These 6 T cell receptor beta chains were sequenced from one sample in a study of shared clonotypes between healthy human individuals. Profiled with immunoSEQ multiplex PCR; TCRdb holds only in-frame clones, not every one. The repertoire has roughly 2.1 million clones, about 93% of them found once; the top ten carry approximately 1.7%. The naive CD8 population came from CD45RO-negative cells selected for CCR7, without terminally differentiated effector memory CD45RA+ cells. The sequencing sample was made of naive CD8+ T cells from PBMCs. The origin of the receptors is a man younger than 35 in good health. Some clones in this sample may be carry-over from other donors' samples.

V and J are TRBV7-2 and TRBJ2-7; D is unclear. This CDR3 is built from 16 residues. Germline loops: CDR1 SGHTA, CDR2 FQGNSA. V shed 0 bases and J shed 0 bases, with 12 bases lying between them. The CDR3 DNA reads as TGTGCCAGCAGCTTAGCGGGTGGGCACAGCTCCTACGAGCAGTACTTC. It codes for CASSLAGGHSSYEQYF.

The genes are TRBV30 and TRBJ1-1; D might be TRBD1 (5 bases). V lost 3 bases to trimming and J lost 0 bases, with 23 bases between them. CDR3 size: 18 residues. Germline values: CDR1 GTSNPN, CDR2 SVGIG (reference sequence). As DNA, the CDR3 is TGTGCCTGGAGAGAGGAGGGGTCCTCCATACTGATGAACACTGAAGCTTTCTTT. This translates into CAWREEGSSILMNTEAFF.

This chain connects TRBV7-9 to TRBJ1-1; 11 positions match TRBD1. The V segment lost 1 base and the J segment 5 bases; nucleotides outside the gene matches: 6. The CDR3 consists of 16 residues. CDR1 and CDR2 (germline): SEHNR, FQNEAQ (reference sequence). In DNA form, the CDR3 reads TGTGCCAGCAGCTTAGTGGGACAGGGGGTCGGGACTGAAGCTTTCTTT. Translation gives CASSLVGQGVGTEAFF. Together with reference TRBV7-9 and TRBJ1-1, the CDR3 gives the full variable domain: DTGVSQNPRHKITKRGQNVTFRCDPISEHNRLYWYRQTLGQGPEFLTYFQNEAQLEKSRLLSDRFSAERPKGSFSTLEIQRTEQGDSAMYLCASSLVGQGVGTEAFFGQGTRLTVV.

The CDR3 here is CASSLATSTEQYF. The CDR3 region has the DNA TGTGCCAGCAGCTTAGCAACTAGTACTGAGCAGTACTTC. The chain is built from TRBV7-2 and TRBJ2-7; TRBD2 might be the D (5 bases). The CDR3 extends over 13 amino acids. Trimming shortened V by 0 bases and J by 7 bases, and 10 bases separated the two germline ends. CDR1 is SGHTA, CDR2 FQGNSA, per germline.

The rearrangement links TRBV4-3 to TRBJ2-7; D possibly corresponds to TRBD1 (6 bases). CDR3 length equals 13 residues. V was shortened by 2 bases and J by 8 bases, with 13 bases between the two germline ends. In germline, CDR1 is LGHNA, CDR2 YSLEER. The chain's CDR3 is CASSQFRTEKQYF. Here the CDR3 DNA reads TGCGCCAGCAGCCAATTTAGGACAGAGAAGCAGTACTTC.

The chain uses TRBV6-6 and TRBJ2-7; D could derive from TRBD1 or TRBD2 (6 bases each). Trimming pared 7 bases from V and 5 bases from J, leaving 18 bases between. Germline CDR1 is MNHNY and CDR2 is SVGAGI (reference sequence). CDR3 length: 14 amino acids. This CDR3 is CASNPGRGRDEQYF. CDR3 DNA sequence: TGTGCCAGCAATCCCGGCCGGGGGCGAGACGAGCAGTACTTC.